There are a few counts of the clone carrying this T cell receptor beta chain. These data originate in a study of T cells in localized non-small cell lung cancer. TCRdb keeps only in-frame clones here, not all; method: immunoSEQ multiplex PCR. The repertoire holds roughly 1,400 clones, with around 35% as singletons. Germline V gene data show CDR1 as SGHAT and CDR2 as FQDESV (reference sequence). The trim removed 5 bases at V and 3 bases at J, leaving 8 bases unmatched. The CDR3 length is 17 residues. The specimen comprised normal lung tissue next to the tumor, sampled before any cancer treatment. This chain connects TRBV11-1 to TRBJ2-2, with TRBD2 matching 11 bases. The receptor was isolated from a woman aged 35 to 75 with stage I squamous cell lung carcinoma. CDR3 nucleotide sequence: TGTGCCAGCAGCCAACCACTAGCGGGGGTGGACACCGGGGAGCTGTTTTTT. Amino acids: CASSQPLAGVDTGELFF. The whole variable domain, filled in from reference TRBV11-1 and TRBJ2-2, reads EAEVAQSPRYKITEKSQAVAFWCDPISGHATLYWYRQILGQGPELLVQFQDESVVDDSQLPKDRFSAERLKGVDSTLKIQPAELGDSAMYLCASSQPLAGVDTGELFFGEGSRLTVL.